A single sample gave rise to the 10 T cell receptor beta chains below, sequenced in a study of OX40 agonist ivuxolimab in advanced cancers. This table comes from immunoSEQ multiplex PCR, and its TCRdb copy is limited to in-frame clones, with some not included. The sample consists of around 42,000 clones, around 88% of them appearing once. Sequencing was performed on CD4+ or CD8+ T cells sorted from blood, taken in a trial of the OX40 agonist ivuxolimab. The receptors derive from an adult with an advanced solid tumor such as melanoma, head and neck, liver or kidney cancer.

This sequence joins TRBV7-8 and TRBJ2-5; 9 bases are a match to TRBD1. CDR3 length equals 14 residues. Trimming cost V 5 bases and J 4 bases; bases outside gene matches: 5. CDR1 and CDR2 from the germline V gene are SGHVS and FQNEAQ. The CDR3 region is CASSLTGGIETQYF. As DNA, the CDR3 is TGTGCCAGCAGCCTGACAGGGGGAATAGAGACCCAGTACTTC.

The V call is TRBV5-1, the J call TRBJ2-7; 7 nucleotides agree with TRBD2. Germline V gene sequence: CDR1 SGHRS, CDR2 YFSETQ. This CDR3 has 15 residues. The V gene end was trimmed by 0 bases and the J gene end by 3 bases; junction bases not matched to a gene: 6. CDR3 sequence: CASSLGTSTSYEQYF. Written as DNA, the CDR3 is TGCGCCAGCAGCTTGGGGACTAGTACTAGCTACGAGCAGTACTTC.

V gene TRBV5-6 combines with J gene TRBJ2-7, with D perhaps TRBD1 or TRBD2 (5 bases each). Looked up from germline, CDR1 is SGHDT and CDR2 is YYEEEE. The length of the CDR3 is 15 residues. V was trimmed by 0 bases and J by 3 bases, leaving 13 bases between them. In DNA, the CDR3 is TGTGCCAGCAGCTTGGATCCGGGGCCTATCTACGAGCAGTACTTC. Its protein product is CASSLDPGPIYEQYF.

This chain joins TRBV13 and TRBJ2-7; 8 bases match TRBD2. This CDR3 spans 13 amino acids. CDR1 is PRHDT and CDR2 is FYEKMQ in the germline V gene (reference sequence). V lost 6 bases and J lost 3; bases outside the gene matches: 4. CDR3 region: CASRAGTSYEQYF. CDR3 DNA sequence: TGTGCCAGCAGAGCCGGGACTAGCTACGAGCAGTACTTC.

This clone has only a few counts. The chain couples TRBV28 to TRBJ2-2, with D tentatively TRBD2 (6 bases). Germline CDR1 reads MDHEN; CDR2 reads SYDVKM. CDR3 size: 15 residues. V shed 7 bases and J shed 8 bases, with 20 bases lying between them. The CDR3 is CASTLGLPDKGELFF. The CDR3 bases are TGTGCCAGCACCCTGGGACTTCCAGACAAGGGGGAGCTGTTTTTT.

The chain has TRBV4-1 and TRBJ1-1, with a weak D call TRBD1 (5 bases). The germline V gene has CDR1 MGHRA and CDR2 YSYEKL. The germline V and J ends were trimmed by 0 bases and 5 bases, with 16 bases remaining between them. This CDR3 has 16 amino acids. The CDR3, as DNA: TGCGCCAGCAGCCAAGATCGGGGGGGAGGAAGAACTGAAGCTTTCTTT. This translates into CASSQDRGGGRTEAFF.

CDR3 sequence: CASSLVGIGEETQYF. The CDR3 DNA reads TGTGCCAGCAGCTTAGTGGGGATTGGGGAGGAGACCCAGTACTTC. The rearrangement links TRBV7-9 to TRBJ2-5; a possible D gene is TRBD2 (5 bases). CDR3 size: 15 residues. V lost 1 base and J 5 bases, leaving 14 bases between the germline ends. Looked up from germline, CDR1 is SEHNR and CDR2 is FQNEAQ (reference sequence).

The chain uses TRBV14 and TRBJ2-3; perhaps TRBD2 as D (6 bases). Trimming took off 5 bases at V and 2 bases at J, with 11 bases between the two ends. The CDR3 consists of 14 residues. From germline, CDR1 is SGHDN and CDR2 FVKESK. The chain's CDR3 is CASSSRLDTDTQYF. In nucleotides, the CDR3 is TGTGCCAGCAGCTCTCGACTAGACACAGATACGCAGTATTTT. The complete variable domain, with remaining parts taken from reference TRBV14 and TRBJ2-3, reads EAGVTQFPSHSVIEKGQTVTLRCDPISGHDNLYWYRRVMGKEIKFLLHFVKESKQDESGMPNNRFLAERTGGTYSTLKVQPAELEDSGVYFCASSSRLDTDTQYFGPGTRLTVL.

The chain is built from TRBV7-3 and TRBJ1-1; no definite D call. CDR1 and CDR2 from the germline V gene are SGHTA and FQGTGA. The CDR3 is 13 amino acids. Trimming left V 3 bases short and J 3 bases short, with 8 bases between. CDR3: CASSFGGDTEAFF. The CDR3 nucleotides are TGTGCCAGCAGCTTCGGCGGGGACACTGAAGCTTTCTTT.

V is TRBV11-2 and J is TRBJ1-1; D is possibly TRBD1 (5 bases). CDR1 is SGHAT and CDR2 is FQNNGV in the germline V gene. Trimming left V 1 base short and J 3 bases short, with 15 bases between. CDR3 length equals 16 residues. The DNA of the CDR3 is TGTGCCAGCAGCTTAGTAGTTTGGGGGTGGGACACTGAAGCTTTCTTT. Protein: CASSLVVWGWDTEAFF.